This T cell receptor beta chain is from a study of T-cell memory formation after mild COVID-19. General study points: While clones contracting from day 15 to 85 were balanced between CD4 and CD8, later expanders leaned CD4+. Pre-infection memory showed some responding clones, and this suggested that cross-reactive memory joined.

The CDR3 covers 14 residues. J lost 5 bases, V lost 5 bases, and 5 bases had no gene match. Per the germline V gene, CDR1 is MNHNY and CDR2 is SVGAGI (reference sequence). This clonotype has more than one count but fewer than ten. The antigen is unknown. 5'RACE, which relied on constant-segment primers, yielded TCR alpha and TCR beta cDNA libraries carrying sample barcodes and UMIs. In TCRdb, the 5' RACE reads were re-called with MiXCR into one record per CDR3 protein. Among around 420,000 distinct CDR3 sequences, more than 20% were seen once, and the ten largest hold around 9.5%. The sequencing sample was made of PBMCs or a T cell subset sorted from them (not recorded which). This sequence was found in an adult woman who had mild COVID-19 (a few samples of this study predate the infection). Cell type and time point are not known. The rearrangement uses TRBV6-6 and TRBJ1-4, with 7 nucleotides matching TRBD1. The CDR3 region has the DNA TGTGCCAGCAGTGGGGGACAGTCAAATGAAAAACTGTTTTTT. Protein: CASSGGQSNEKLFF.